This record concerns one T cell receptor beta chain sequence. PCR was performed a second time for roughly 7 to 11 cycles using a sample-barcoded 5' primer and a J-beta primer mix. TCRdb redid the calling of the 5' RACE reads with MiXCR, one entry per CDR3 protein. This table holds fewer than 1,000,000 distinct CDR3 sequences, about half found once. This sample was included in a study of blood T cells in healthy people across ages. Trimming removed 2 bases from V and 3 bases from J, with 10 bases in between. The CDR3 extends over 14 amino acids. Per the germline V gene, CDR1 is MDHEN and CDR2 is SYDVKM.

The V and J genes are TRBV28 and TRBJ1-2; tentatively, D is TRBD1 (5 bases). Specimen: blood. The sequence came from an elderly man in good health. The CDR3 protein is CASSLRQGDYGYTF. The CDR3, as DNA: TGTGCCAGCAGTTTACGGCAGGGCGACTATGGCTACACCTTC.